This TCR beta chain stems from a study of cytomegalovirus exposure and HLA in healthy donors. Overall study results and limits: According to an earlier analysis, most TCR beta V segments yielded productive rearrangements about 90% or about 30% of the time.

Of note for this clone: What it binds is unknown.

Both 60 Vbeta primers and 13 Jbeta primers went into the PCR. Assay: immunoSEQ multiplex PCR; the TCRdb copy retains only in-frame clones and omits some. The repertoire holds 120,000 to 150,000 clones, more than 60% seen once, with around 1.6% in the top ten. Sequenced sample: PBMCs. This receptor was taken from a female donor in good health and CMV-seronegative.

CDR3 DNA: TGCGCCAGCAGCTTGTACCTAGCGGGAGACCCGAACACCGGGGAGCTGTTTTTT. Translated, it gives CASSLYLAGDPNTGELFF. V usage is TRBV5-1 and J usage is TRBJ2-2; 10 positions match TRBD2. The junction had 6 bases not matched to a gene; V was cut back by 1 base and J by 0 bases. The CDR3 loop spans 18 amino acids. Germline CDR1 and CDR2: SGHRS and YFSETQ. Together with reference TRBV5-1 and TRBJ2-2, the CDR3 gives the full variable domain: KAGVTQTPRYLIKTRGQQVTLSCSPISGHRSVSWYQQTPGQGLQFLFEYFSETQRNKGNFPGRFSGRQFSNSRSEMNVSTLELGDSALYLCASSLYLAGDPNTGELFFGEGSRLTVL.